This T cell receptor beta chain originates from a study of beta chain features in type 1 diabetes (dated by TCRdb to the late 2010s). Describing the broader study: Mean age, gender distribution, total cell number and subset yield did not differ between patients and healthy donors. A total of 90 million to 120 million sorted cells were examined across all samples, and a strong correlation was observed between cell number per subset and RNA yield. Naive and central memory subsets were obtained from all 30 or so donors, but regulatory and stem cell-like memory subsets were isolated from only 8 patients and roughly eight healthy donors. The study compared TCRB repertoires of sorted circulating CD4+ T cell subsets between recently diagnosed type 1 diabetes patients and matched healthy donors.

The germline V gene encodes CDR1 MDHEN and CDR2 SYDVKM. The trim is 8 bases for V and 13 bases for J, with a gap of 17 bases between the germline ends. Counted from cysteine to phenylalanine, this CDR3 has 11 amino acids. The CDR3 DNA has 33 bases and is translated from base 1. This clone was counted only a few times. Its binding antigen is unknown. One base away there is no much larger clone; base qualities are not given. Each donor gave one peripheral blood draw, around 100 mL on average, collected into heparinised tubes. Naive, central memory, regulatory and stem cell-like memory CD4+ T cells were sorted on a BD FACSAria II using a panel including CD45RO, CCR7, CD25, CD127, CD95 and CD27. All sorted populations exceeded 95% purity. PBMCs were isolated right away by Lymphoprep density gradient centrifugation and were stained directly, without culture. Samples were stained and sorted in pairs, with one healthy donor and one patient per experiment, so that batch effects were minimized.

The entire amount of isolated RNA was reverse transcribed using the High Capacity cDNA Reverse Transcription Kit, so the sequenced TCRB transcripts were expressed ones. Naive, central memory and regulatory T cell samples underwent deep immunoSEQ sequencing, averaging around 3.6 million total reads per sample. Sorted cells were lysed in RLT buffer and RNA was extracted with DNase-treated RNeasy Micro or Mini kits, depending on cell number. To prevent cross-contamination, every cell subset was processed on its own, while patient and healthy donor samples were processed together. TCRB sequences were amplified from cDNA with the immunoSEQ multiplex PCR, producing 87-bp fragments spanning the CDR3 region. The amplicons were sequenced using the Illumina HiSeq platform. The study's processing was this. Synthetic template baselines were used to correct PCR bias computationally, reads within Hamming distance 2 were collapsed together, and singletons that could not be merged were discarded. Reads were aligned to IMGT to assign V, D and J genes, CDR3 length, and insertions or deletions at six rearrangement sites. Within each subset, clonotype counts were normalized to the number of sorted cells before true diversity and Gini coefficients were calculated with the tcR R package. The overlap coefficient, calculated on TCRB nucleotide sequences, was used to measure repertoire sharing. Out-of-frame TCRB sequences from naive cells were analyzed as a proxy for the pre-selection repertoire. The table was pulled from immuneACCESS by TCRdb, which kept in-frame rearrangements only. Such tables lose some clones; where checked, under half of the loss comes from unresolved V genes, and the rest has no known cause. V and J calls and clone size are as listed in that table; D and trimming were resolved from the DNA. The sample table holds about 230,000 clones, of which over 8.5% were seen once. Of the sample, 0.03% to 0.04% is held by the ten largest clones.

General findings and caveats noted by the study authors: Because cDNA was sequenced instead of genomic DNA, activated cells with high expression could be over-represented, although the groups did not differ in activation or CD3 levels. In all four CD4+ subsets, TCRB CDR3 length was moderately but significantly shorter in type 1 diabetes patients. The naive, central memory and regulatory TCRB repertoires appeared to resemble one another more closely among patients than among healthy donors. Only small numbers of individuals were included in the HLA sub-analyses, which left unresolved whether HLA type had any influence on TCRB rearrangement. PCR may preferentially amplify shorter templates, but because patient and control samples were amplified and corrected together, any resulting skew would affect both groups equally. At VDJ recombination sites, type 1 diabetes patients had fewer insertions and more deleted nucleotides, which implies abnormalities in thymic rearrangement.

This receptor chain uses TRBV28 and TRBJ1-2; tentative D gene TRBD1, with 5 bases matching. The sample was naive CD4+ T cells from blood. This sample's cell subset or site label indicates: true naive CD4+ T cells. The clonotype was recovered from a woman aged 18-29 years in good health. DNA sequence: TGTGCCAGCGGAGGGACCCTTTTTATCACCTTC. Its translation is CASGGTLFITF.